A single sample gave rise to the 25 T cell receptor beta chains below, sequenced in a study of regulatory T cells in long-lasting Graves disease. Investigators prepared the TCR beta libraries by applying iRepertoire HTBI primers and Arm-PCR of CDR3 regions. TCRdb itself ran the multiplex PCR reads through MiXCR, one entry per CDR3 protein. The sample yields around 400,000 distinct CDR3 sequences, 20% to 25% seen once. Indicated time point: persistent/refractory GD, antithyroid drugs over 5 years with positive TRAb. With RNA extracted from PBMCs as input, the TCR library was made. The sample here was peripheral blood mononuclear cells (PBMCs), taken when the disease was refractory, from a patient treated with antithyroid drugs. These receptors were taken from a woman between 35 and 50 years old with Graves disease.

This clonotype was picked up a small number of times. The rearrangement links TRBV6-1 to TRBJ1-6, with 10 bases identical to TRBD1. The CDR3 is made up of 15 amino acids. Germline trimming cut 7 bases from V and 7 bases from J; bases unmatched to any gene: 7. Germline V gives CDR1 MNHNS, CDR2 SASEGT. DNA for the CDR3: TGTGCCAGCAAGGGACAGGGGTCCTTGAATTCACCCCTCCACTTT. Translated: CASKGQGSLNSPLHF.

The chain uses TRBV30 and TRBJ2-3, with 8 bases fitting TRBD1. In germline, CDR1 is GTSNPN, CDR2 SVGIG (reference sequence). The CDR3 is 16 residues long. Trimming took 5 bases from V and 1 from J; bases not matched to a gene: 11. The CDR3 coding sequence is TGTGCCTGGCTTTTTCCCGGGACAGGTCGCACAGATACGCAGTATTTT. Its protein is CAWLFPGTGRTDTQYF.

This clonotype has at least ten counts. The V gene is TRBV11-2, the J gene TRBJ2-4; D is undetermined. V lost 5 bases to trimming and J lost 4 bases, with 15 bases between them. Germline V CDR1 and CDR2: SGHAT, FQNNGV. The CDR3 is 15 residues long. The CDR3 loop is CASSPSTVAKNIQYF. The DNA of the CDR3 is TGTGCCAGCAGCCCCAGCACCGTAGCAAAAAACATTCAGTACTTC.

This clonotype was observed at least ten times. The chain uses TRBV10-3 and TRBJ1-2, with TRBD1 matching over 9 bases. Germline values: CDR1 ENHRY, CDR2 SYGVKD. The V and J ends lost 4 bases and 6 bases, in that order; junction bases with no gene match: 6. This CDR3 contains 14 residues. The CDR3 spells CAISAGQGVDGYTF. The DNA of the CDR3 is TGTGCCATCAGTGCGGGACAGGGAGTCGATGGCTACACCTTC.

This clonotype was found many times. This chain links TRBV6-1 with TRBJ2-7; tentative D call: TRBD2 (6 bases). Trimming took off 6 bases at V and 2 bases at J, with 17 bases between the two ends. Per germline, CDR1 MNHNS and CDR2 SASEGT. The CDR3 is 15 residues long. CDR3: CASSSPLRGTYEQYF. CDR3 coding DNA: TGTGCCAGCAGCTCCCCGCTACGGGGGACCTACGAGCAGTACTTC.

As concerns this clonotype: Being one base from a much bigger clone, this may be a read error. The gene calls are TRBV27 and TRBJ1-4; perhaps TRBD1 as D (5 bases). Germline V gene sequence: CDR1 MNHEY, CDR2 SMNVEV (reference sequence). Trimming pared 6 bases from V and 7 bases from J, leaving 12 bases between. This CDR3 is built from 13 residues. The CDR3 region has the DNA TGTGCCAGCAGCAAGACAGAGACTGAAAAACTGTTTTTT. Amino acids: CASSKTETEKLFF.

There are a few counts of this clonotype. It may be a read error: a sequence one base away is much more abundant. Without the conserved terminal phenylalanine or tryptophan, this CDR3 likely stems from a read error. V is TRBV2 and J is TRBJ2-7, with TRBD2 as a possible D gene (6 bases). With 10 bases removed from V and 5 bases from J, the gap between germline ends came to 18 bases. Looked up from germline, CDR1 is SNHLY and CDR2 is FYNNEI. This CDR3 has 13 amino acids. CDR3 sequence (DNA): TGTGCCATTCAGGCGGGATTATCCCACGAGCAGTACTCC. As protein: CAIQAGLSHEQYS.

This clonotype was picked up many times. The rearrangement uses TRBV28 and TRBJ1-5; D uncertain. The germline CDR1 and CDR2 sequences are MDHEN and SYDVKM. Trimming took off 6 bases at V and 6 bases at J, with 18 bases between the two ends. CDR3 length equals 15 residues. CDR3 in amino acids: CASSRRTPLSQPQHF. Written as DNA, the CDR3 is TGTGCCAGCAGCCGCAGGACCCCCCTTAGTCAGCCCCAGCATTTT. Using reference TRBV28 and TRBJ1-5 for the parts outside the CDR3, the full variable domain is DVKVTQSSRYLVKRTGEKVFLECVQDMDHENMFWYRQDPGLGLRLIYFSYDVKMKEKGDIPEGYSVSREKKERFSLILESASTNQTSMYLCASSRRTPLSQPQHFGDGTRLSIL.

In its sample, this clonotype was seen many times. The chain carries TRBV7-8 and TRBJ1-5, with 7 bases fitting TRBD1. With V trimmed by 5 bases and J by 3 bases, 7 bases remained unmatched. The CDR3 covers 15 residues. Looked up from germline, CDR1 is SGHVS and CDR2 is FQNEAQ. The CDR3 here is CASSHQGQLNQPQHF. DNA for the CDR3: TGTGCCAGCAGCCACCAGGGACAGCTCAATCAGCCCCAGCATTTT.

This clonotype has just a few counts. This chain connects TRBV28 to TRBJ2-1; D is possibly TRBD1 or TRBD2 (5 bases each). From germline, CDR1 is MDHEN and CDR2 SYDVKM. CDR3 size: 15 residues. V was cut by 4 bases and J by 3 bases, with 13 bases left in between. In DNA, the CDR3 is TGTGCCAGCAGTTGGAGGCCCCAGGGCTACAATGAGCAGTTCTTC. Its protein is CASSWRPQGYNEQFF.

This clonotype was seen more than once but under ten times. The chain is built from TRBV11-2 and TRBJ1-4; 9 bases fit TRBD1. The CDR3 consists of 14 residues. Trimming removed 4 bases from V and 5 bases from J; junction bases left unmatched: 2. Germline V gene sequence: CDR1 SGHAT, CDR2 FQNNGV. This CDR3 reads CASSYGQGNEKLFF. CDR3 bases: TGTGCCAGCAGCTATGGACAGGGGAATGAAAAACTGTTTTTT.

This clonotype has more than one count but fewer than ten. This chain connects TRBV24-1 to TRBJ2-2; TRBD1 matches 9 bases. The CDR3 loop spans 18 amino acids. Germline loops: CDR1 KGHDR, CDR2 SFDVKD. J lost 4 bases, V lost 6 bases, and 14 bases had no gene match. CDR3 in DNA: TGTGCCACCAGTAAAGGGGACAGGGTGGCTGCGGTCACCGGGGAGCTGTTTTTT. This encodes CATSKGDRVAAVTGELFF.

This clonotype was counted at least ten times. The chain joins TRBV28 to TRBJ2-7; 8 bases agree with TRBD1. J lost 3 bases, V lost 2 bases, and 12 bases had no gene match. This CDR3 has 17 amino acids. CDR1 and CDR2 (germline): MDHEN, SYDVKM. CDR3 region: CASSLGSLLTGVYEQYF. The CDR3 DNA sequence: TGTGCCAGCAGTTTAGGTTCCCTATTGACAGGGGTCTACGAGCAGTACTTC. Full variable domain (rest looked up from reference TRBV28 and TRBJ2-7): DVKVTQSSRYLVKRTGEKVFLECVQDMDHENMFWYRQDPGLGLRLIYFSYDVKMKEKGDIPEGYSVSREKKERFSLILESASTNQTSMYLCASSLGSLLTGVYEQYFGPGTRLTVT.

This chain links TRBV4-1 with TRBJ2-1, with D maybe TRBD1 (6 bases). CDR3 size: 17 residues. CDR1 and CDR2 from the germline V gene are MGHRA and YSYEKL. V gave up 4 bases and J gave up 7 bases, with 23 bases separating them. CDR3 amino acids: CASSPGVISRLMNEQFF. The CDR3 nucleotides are TGCGCCAGCAGCCCAGGGGTAATCTCAAGACTGATGAATGAGCAGTTCTTC.

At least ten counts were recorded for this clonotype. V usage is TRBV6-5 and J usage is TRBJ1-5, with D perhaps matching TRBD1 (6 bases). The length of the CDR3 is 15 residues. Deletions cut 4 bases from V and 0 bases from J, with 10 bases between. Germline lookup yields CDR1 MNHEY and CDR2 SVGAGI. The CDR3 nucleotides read TGTGCCAGCAGTTCGACAGGTTATAGCAATCAGCCCCAGCATTTT. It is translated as CASSSTGYSNQPQHF.

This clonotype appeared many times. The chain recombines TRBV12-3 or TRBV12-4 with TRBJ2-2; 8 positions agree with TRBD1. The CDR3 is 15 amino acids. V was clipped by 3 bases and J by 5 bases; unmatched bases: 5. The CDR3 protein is CASSFAGGITGELFF. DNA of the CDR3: TGTGCCAGCAGTTTCGCAGGGGGCATAACCGGGGAGCTGTTTTTT.

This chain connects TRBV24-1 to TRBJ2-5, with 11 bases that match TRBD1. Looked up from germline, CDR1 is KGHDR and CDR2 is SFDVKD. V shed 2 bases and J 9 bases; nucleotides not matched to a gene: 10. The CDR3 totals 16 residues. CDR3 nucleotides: TGTGCCACCAGTGATTCCCGGACAGGGGGCGCTGGGTCCCAGTACTTC. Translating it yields CATSDSRTGGAGSQYF.

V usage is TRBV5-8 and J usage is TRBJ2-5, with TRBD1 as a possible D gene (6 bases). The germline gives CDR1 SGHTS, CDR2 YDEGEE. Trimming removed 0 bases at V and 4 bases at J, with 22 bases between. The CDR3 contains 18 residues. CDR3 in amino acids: CASSLAGPVTGLRETQYF. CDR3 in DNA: TGTGCCAGCAGCTTGGCCGGTCCGGTCACAGGGTTACGAGAGACCCAGTACTTC.

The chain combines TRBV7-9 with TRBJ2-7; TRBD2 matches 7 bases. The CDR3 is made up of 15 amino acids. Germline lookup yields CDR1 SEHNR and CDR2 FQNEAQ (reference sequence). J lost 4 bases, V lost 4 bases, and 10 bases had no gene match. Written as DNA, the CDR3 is TGTGCCAGCAGCTCTTCACCGGGACTAAAATACGAGCAGTACTTC. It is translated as CASSSSPGLKYEQYF.

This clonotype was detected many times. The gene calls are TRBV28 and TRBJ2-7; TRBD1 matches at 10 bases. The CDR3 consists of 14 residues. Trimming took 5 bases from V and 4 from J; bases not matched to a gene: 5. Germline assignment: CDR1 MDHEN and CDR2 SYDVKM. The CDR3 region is CASSPAGQGYEQYF. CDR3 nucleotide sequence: TGTGCCAGCAGTCCCGCGGGACAGGGGTACGAGCAGTACTTC.

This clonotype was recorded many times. CDR3 in DNA: TGTGCCAGCAGTTTATCCTTAGCGGGAGCCTACAATGAGCAGTTCTTC. This gives the protein CASSLSLAGAYNEQFF. The rearrangement uses TRBV28 and TRBJ2-1, with 9 bases that match TRBD2. The CDR3 has 16 residues. The junction had 3 bases not matched to a gene; V was cut back by 1 base and J by 2 bases. CDR1 and CDR2 from the germline V gene are MDHEN and SYDVKM.

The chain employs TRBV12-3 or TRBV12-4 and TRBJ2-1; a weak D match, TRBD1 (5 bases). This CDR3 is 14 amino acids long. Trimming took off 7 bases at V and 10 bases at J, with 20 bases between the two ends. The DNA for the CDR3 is TGTGCCAGCACCGGCGTTAGTTCTAGGGGCGAGCAGTTCTTC. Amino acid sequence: CASTGVSSRGEQFF.

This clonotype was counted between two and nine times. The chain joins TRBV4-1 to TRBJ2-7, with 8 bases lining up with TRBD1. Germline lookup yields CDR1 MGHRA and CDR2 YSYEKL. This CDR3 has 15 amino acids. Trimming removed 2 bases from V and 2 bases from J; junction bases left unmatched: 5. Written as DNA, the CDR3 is TGCGCCAGCAGCCAACCGGGGACAGGTACCTACGAGCAGTACTTC. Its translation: CASSQPGTGTYEQYF.

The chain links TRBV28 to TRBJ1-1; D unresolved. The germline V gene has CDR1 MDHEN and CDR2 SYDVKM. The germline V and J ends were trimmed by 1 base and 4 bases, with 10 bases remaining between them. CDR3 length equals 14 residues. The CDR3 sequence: CASSLSQWGTEAFF. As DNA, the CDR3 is TGTGCCAGCAGTTTATCCCAATGGGGCACTGAAGCTTTCTTT.

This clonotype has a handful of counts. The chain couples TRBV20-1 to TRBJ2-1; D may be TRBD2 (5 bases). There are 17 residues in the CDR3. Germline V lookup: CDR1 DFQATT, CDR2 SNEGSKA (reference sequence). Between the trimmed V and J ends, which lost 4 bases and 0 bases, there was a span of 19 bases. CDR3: CSAIDPAVGSSYNEQFF. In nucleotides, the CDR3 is TGCAGTGCTATCGACCCCGCAGTTGGGAGCTCCTACAATGAGCAGTTCTTC.